This passage covers 2 T cell receptor beta chains from one sample sequenced in a study of neoadjuvant anti-PD-1 for oral cavity cancer (dated by TCRdb to the early 2020s). Library generation was performed with the immunoSEQ multiplex PCR assay. TCRdb limited this immuneACCESS table to in-frame rearrangements with V and J called. A share of clones is missing; checked studies link under half to unresolved V genes, and the rest is unexplained. The sample includes approximately 15,000 clones, with about four fifths observed a single time. Less than 3% of the sample is in the top ten clones. The sample's time point label, decoded: after neoadjuvant nivolumab, at surgical resection. The source material was PBMCs, sampled after nivolumab (anti-PD-1) treatment. These receptors all stem from a person aged 35 to 85 with oral cavity squamous cell carcinoma.

The chain employs TRBV27 and TRBJ2-7; maybe TRBD2 (6 bases). The germline CDR1 and CDR2 sequences are MNHEY and SMNVEV (reference sequence). CDR3 length equals 18 residues. Between the trimmed V and J ends, which lost 5 bases and 2 bases, there was a span of 25 bases. The CDR3: CASSTRARPFGGTYEQYF. As DNA, the CDR3 is TGTGCCAGCAGTACTCGGGCACGTCCATTCGGCGGGACCTACGAGCAGTACTTC.

The chain recombines TRBV7-9 with TRBJ1-1; D call uncertain. Germline V gives CDR1 SEHNR, CDR2 FQNEAQ (reference sequence). V was pared by 0 bases and J by 0 bases, with 11 bases between. The CDR3 runs 16 residues. CDR3 loop: CASSLARYAMNTEAFF. The CDR3 region has the DNA TGTGCCAGCAGCTTAGCTAGGTACGCAATGAACACTGAAGCTTTCTTT. The whole variable domain, filled in from reference TRBV7-9 and TRBJ1-1, reads DTGVSQNPRHKITKRGQNVTFRCDPISEHNRLYWYRQTLGQGPEFLTYFQNEAQLEKSRLLSDRFSAERPKGSFSTLEIQRTEQGDSAMYLCASSLARYAMNTEAFFGQGTRLTVV.